Below, 8 T cell receptor beta chains from the same sample are listed, as sequenced in a study of CD8 T cells in acute hepatitis C reinfection. As to time point: naive CD8 control sorted from an acute-time-point sample. Generated by immunoSEQ multiplex PCR, the TCRdb table keeps only in-frame clones and is missing some. There are around 36,000 clones in the sample; approximately 85% occur only once, and about 10% lies in the top ten. The sequencing sample was made of naive CD8+ T cells from PBMCs. The receptors originated from a woman in her late teens or twenties who spontaneously cleared hepatitis C infection.

The chain joins TRBV7-2 to TRBJ2-3; TRBD2 might be the D (6 bases). CDR1 is SGHTA, CDR2 FQGNSA, per germline. The length of the CDR3 is 16 residues. V was pared by 2 bases and J by 2 bases, with 14 bases between. The CDR3 coding sequence is TGTGCCAGCAGCTTAACCCCTCCGGGGGACACAGATACGCAGTATTTT. This codes for CASSLTPPGDTDTQYF.

This clone was detected only a few times. The chain couples TRBV27 to TRBJ1-2, with D tentatively TRBD1 (6 bases). The germline gives CDR1 MNHEY, CDR2 SMNVEV (reference sequence). The CDR3 totals 14 residues. Trimming stripped 6 bases from V and 7 bases from J, with 18 bases between. This CDR3 is CASSSGAGVVGYTF. CDR3 bases: TGTGCCAGCAGCTCCGGGGCAGGGGTCGTTGGCTACACCTTC.

The CDR3 sequence: CASSDTTDIEQFF. The CDR3, as DNA: TGTGCCAGCAGTGACACGACAGATATTGAGCAGTTCTTC. This chain uses TRBV6-1 with TRBJ2-1, with D maybe TRBD1 (5 bases). CDR1 MNHNS and CDR2 SASEGT come from the germline V gene. This CDR3 is 13 amino acids long. The V end was cut by 3 bases, the J end by 9 bases, with 12 bases between.

The CDR3 nucleotides read TGTGCCAGCAGTGAATTGGCTAGCACAGATACGCAGTATTTT. It codes for CASSELASTDTQYF. The chain combines TRBV6-1 with TRBJ2-3; D is unresolved. The germline V gene encodes CDR1 MNHNS and CDR2 SASEGT. Trimming removed 2 bases from V and 0 bases from J, with 6 bases in between. The CDR3 is made up of 14 amino acids.

The V call is TRBV28, the J call TRBJ2-2; D is uncertain. This CDR3 is built from 16 residues. The germline CDR1 and CDR2 sequences are MDHEN and SYDVKM. The V end was cut by 6 bases, the J end by 0 bases, with 14 bases between. CDR3: CASRRLQSPNTGELFF. CDR3 DNA sequence: TGTGCCAGCAGACGTCTACAGAGCCCGAACACCGGGGAGCTGTTTTTT.

This clone was picked up one time. The chain links TRBV11-3 to TRBJ2-7; TRBD2 matches at 7 bases. This CDR3 contains 17 residues. The V segment lost 5 bases and the J segment 3 bases; nucleotides outside the gene matches: 16. Germline V gene sequence: CDR1 SGHNT, CDR2 YENEEA. In DNA, the CDR3 is TGTGCCAGCAGCCCCGGGACTACCCGAGAAAATGACTACGAGCAGTACTTC. It encodes CASSPGTTRENDYEQYF.

This chain uses TRBV11-2 with TRBJ2-6; D possibly corresponds to TRBD1 (5 bases). The V gene's germline CDR1 is SGHAT and CDR2 FQNNGV. This CDR3 is 15 amino acids long. Trimming took off 5 bases at V and 3 bases at J, with 11 bases between the two ends. CDR3 sequence: CASSPGIFGANVLTF. DNA of the CDR3: TGTGCCAGCAGCCCAGGGATCTTTGGGGCCAACGTCCTGACTTTC.

The chain combines TRBV10-2 with TRBJ2-2; tentatively, D is TRBD1 or TRBD2 (5 bases each). Germline CDR1 reads WSHSY; CDR2 reads SAAADI. The CDR3 length is 16 residues. Trimming took off 4 bases at V and 4 bases at J, with 16 bases between the two ends. CDR3 region: CASSAGTPGVTGELFF. DNA of the CDR3: TGCGCCAGCAGTGCCGGGACGCCGGGTGTCACCGGGGAGCTGTTTTTT.